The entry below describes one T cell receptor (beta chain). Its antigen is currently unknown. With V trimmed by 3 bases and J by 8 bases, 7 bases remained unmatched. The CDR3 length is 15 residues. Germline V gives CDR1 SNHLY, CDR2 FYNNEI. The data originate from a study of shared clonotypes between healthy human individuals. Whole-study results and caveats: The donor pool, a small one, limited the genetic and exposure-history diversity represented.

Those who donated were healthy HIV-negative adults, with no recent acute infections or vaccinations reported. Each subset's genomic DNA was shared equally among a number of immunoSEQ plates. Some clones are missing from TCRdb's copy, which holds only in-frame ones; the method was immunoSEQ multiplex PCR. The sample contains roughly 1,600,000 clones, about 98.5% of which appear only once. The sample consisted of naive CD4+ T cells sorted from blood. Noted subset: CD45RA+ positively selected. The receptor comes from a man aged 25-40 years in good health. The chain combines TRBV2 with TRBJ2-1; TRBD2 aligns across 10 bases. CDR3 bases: TGTGCCAGCAGTGATCAAAGCGGGAGGGCTCATGAGCAGTTCTTC. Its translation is CASSDQSGRAHEQFF.